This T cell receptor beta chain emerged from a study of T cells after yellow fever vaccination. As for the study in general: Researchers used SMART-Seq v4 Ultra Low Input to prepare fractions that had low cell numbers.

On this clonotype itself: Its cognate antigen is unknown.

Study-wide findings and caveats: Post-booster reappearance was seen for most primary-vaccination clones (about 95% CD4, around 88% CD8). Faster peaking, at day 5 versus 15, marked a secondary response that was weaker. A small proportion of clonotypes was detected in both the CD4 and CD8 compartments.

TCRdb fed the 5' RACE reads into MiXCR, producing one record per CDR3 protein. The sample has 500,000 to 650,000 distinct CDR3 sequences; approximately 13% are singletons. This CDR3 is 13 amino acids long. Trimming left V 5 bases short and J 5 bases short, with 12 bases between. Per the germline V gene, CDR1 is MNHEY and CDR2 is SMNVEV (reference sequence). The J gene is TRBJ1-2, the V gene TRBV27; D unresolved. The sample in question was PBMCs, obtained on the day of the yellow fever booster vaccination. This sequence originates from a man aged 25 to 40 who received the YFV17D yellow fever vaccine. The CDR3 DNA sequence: TGTGCCAGCAGTGGGCACGGAATATATGGCTACACCTTC. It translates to CASSGHGIYGYTF.